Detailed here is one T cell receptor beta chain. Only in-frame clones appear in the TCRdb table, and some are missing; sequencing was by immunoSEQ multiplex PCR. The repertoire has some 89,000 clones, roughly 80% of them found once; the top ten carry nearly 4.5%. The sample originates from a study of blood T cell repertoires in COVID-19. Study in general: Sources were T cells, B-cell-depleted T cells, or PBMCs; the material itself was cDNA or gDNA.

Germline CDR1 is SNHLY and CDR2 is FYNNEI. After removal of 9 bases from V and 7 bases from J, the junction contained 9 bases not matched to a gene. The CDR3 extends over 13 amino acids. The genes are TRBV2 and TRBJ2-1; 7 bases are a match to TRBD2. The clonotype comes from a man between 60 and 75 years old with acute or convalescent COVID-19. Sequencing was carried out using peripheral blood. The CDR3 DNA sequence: TGTGCCAGAGGACTAGGGAATAAAAATGAGCAGTTCTTC. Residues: CARGLGNKNEQFF.